These T cell receptor beta chains were read from a single sample in a study of blood T cell repertoires in COVID-19. Assay: immunoSEQ multiplex PCR; the TCRdb copy retains only in-frame clones and omits some. Among under 150,000 clones listed, 85% to 90% were seen once. Specimen: peripheral blood. The receptors here all came from a man aged 50-60 years with active COVID-19. CDR3s leave out the opening cysteine and the closing phenylalanine or tryptophan. Clone size, where shown, is once, few, many, or a class for clones that have expanded.

>TRBJ2-3|-|TRBV3-1/TRBV3-2
ASSQDRNFSTDTQY
>TRBJ2-2|-|TRBV25-1
ASSRDSRNTGELF
>TRBJ2-2|-|TRBV6-5
GIGQRTANTGELF
>TRBJ2-2|-|TRBV7-2
ASSWVGTSENTGELF
>TRBJ2-1|-|TRBV30
AWSQSGGQF
>TRBJ1-3|-|TRBV6-5
ASRLSGTGNTIY
>TRBJ2-5|-|TRBV5-5
ASSLRTGETQY
>TRBJ2-4|-|TRBV3-1/TRBV3-2
ASSRTRGPQNIQY
>TRBJ2-3|-|TRBV5-4
ASSRPETGISDTQY
>TRBJ2-7|-|TRBV7-9
ASSLGAGGPSVEQY
>TRBJ2-3|once|TRBV27
ASSSGWSTDTQY
>TRBJ1-2|-|TRBV7-9
ASSLFDGYT
>TRBJ1-5|-|TRBV3-1/TRBV3-2
ASSRFRGMMGNQPQH
>TRBJ1-5|-|TRBV6-1
ASSETGQGDEPQH
>TRBJ2-4|-|TRBV29-1
SATGGMVPLDIQY
>TRBJ1-4|once|TRBV5-4
ASSARALDKEKLF
>TRBJ2-6|-|TRBV28
ATNLGRGSGANVLT
>TRBJ2-1|-|TRBV5-6
ASSAFGEQF
>TRBJ1-6|-|TRBV11-3
ASSSGRTGPLH
>TRBJ2-1|-|TRBV7-2
ASSTRRPDEQF
>TRBJ1-6|-|TRBV3-1/TRBV3-2
ASSPRGNSPLH
>TRBJ1-2|-|TRBV19
ASSRAAGPTNYGYT
>TRBJ2-7|-|TRBV11-2
ASSLRFVSYEQY
>TRBJ1-1|-|TRBV25-1
ASVLGGTEAF
>TRBJ1-1|-|TRBV2
ASRLQGQVTEAF
>TRBJ2-7|-|TRBV6-5
ASNPGTGPYEQY
>TRBJ2-7|-|TRBV12-5
ASGLGYEQY
>TRBJ2-5|-|TRBV5-4
ASSIAGPLQETQY
>TRBJ1-5|-|TRBV27
ASSRGGGQPQH
>TRBJ2-7|-|TRBV18
ASAGQASYEQY
>TRBJ1-2|-|TRBV7-9
ASSPGYT
>TRBJ1-2|-|TRBV19
ASSLGTASYGYT
>TRBJ1-2|few|TRBV10-1
ASRPLCRDMRDGYT
>TRBJ1-5|-|TRBV6-2/TRBV6-3
ASGPGGRGSNQPQH
>TRBJ2-1|-|TRBV29-1
SVVILAGGSYNEQF
>TRBJ2-1|-|TRBV10-3
AISELGGLAGYNEQF
>TRBJ2-2|-|TRBV6-5
ASSAQAGELF
>TRBJ2-2|-|TRBV2
ASRASGASGGELF
>TRBJ2-5|-|TRBV11-2
ASTQGTTQETQY
>TRBJ1-4|-|TRBV6-1
ASSEVENEKLF
>TRBJ1-4|-|TRBV21-1
ASSKRRDRGNEKLF
>TRBJ2-5|-|TRBV10-1
ASRDYWDREEETQY